The 28 T cell receptor beta chains below all came from one sample that was sequenced in a study of graft-versus-host responses after intestinal transplantation. Method: immunoSEQ multiplex PCR; TCRdb's copy keeps in-frame clones and lacks some. Of about 40,000 clones in the sample, about 89% were seen once. Sequencing was performed on PBMCs, taken 314 days after intestinal transplant. Receptor source: a human patient who received an intestinal transplant, so some T cells may come from the graft donor.

V usage is TRBV6-5 and J usage is TRBJ2-1, with 8 nucleotides matching TRBD2. Germline CDR1 MNHEY, CDR2 SVGAGI. V shed 7 bases, J shed 10 bases, and the junction held 12 bases outside the gene matches. CDR3 length: 14 amino acids. The CDR3 DNA is TGTGCCAGCAAAGCCCCAGCGGGCGGGGGGGAGCAGTTCTTC. Its protein product is CASKAPAGGGEQFF.

CDR3 bases: TGCGCCAGCAGCCAATGGGACGGAATCAATTCACCCCTCCACTTT. Its translation: CASSQWDGINSPLHF. The V call is TRBV4-1, the J call TRBJ1-6, with a tentative D call TRBD1 (5 bases). Germline CDR1 is MGHRA and CDR2 is YSYEKL. V was cut by 2 bases and J by 7 bases, with 12 bases left in between. This CDR3 has 15 amino acids.

V gene TRBV29-1 combines with J gene TRBJ2-7, with D unresolved. From germline, CDR1 is SQVTM and CDR2 ANQGSEA. V lost 5 bases, J lost 4 bases, and 9 bases lay in between. There are 11 residues in the CDR3. The CDR3 loop is CSVRAAYEQYF. The CDR3 region has the DNA TGCAGCGTTAGGGCAGCTTACGAGCAGTACTTC.

The chain couples TRBV5-6 to TRBJ2-7; D gene uncertain. The germline V gene has CDR1 SGHDT and CDR2 YYEEEE. Trimming shortened V by 5 bases and J by 1 base, and 13 bases separated the two germline ends. This CDR3 spans 14 amino acids. CDR3 residues: CASSLVLGSYEQYF. As DNA, the CDR3 is TGTGCCAGCAGTCTAGTATTGGGTTCCTACGAGCAGTACTTC.

The chain uses TRBV29-1 and TRBJ1-2; no clear D. The V gene's germline CDR1 is SQVTM and CDR2 ANQGSEA. The CDR3 is 12 residues long. V lost 1 base, J lost 10 bases, and 13 bases lay in between. The chain's CDR3 is CSVEVPGENYTF. The CDR3 DNA reads as TGCAGCGTTGAAGTACCGGGTGAAAACTACACCTTC.

This rearrangement joins TRBV9 to TRBJ1-2, with 8 bases that match TRBD1. The CDR3 consists of 16 residues. Per the germline V gene, CDR1 is SGDLS and CDR2 is YYNGEE. V gave up 1 base and J gave up 6 bases; unmatched junction bases: 11. CDR3 nucleotides: TGTGCCAGCAGCGTAATGGAATGGACAGGGTACGATGGCTACACCTTC. Protein sequence: CASSVMEWTGYDGYTF. Complete variable domain (other parts from reference TRBV9 and TRBJ1-2): DSGVTQTPKHLITATGQRVTLRCSPRSGDLSVYWYQQSLDQGLQFLIQYYNGEERAKGNILERFSAQQFPDLHSELNLSSLELGDSALYFCASSVMEWTGYDGYTFGSGTRLTVV.

The V gene is TRBV6-6, the J gene TRBJ2-5; D gene ambiguous. The CDR3 has 13 amino acids. Germline CDR1 reads MNHNY; CDR2 reads SVGAGI (reference sequence). Trimming removed 4 bases at V and 5 bases at J, with 11 bases between. The CDR3 nucleotides read TGTGCCAGCAGTTGGCGAGCGACGGAGACCCAGTACTTC. Protein sequence: CASSWRATETQYF.

The V gene is TRBV4-1, the J gene TRBJ1-2; 9 bases map to TRBD1. The germline gives CDR1 MGHRA, CDR2 YSYEKL. V gave up 0 bases and J gave up 6 bases; unmatched junction bases: 5. The CDR3 runs 15 residues. The CDR3 DNA follows: TGCGCCAGCAGCCAAGAAGGGACAGGGAATGATGGCTACACCTTC. This codes for CASSQEGTGNDGYTF.

The chain uses TRBV4-1 and TRBJ1-1; D is ambiguous. V was clipped by 2 bases and J by 4 bases, with 11 bases between them. Germline V gene sequence: CDR1 MGHRA, CDR2 YSYEKL. This CDR3 is 14 amino acids long. CDR3 bases: TGCGCCAGCAGCCAAACCCTGGAGGGCACTGAAGCTTTCTTT. This translates into CASSQTLEGTEAFF.

The genes are TRBV28 and TRBJ2-3; the match to TRBD1 covers 8 bases. Unmatched junction bases numbered 7, after V lost 5 bases and J lost 6 bases. There are 14 residues in the CDR3. Germline lookup yields CDR1 MDHEN and CDR2 SYDVKM. CDR3 region: CASSPGTGMDTQYF. CDR3 DNA: TGTGCCAGCAGTCCCGGGACAGGCATGGATACGCAGTATTTT. The entire variable domain, with the rest obtained from reference TRBV28 and TRBJ2-3, is as follows: DVKVTQSSRYLVKRTGEKVFLECVQDMDHENMFWYRQDPGLGLRLIYFSYDVKMKEKGDIPEGYSVSREKKERFSLILESASTNQTSMYLCASSPGTGMDTQYFGPGTRLTVL.

The chain joins TRBV9 to TRBJ2-3; the D call may be TRBD1 or TRBD2 (5 bases each). Germline values: CDR1 SGDLS, CDR2 YYNGEE. The CDR3 spans 16 residues. The V and J ends lost 4 bases and 3 bases respectively, with 18 bases between them. This chain's CDR3 is CASSQIHGDPTDTQYF. As DNA, the CDR3 is TGTGCCAGCAGCCAAATTCATGGGGACCCAACAGATACGCAGTATTTT.

The rearrangement uses TRBV4-1 and TRBJ2-6; TRBD1 matches at 9 bases. V dropped 5 bases and J dropped 0; count of bases not matched to a gene: 8. Germline assignment: CDR1 MGHRA and CDR2 YSYEKL. This CDR3 region has 18 residues. The CDR3 region has the DNA TGCGCCAGCAGCTTTACAGGGGGCTTGAGCTCTGGGGCCAACGTCCTGACTTTC. Protein: CASSFTGGLSSGANVLTF.

V usage is TRBV30 and J usage is TRBJ2-5; 11 bases align to TRBD2. The CDR3 runs to 15 residues. V lost 4 bases, J lost 0 bases, and 4 bases stayed unmatched. Germline V gene sequence: CDR1 GTSNPN, CDR2 SVGIG (reference sequence). As DNA, the CDR3 is TGTGCCTGGAATCCGGGACTAGCGGACCAAGAGACCCAGTACTTC. Translation gives CAWNPGLADQETQYF.

The V and J genes are TRBV6-6 and TRBJ2-4, with a weak D call TRBD1 (6 bases). V was pared by 6 bases and J by 6 bases, with 18 bases between. The CDR3 is 15 residues long. Per the germline V gene, CDR1 is MNHNY and CDR2 is SVGAGI (reference sequence). The CDR3 coding sequence is TGTGCCAGCAGGACCGACACAGGGTGGGCAAACATTCAGTACTTC. Translating it yields CASRTDTGWANIQYF.

The CDR3 sequence: CASSQGYDRYF. CDR3 nucleotide sequence: TGTGCCAGCAGCCAAGGGTACGACCGGTACTTC. The chain links TRBV4-2 to TRBJ2-7, with unresolved D. CDR3 size: 11 residues. The V end was cut by 1 base, the J end by 12 bases, with 10 bases between. Germline CDR1 LGHNA, CDR2 YNFKEQ.

The rearrangement links TRBV9 to TRBJ1-5; no firm D call. Germline lookup yields CDR1 SGDLS and CDR2 YYNGEE. Between the trimmed V and J ends, which lost 0 bases and 5 bases, there was a span of 9 bases. This CDR3 has 14 residues. CDR3 nucleotides: TGTGCCAGCAGCGTAGAGTCGACGGATCAGCCCCAGCATTTT. It is translated as CASSVESTDQPQHF.

This chain uses TRBV28 with TRBJ2-3; TRBD2 matches 10 bases. The CDR3 extends over 21 amino acids. The V gene's germline CDR1 is MDHEN and CDR2 SYDVKM. V trimming: 5 bases; J trimming: 6 bases; junction bases outside the gene matches: 26. The CDR3: CASSTSILPAGGLLVKDTQYF. The CDR3 DNA reads TGTGCCAGCAGTACCTCAATTTTACCAGCGGGAGGGCTTCTCGTTAAGGATACGCAGTATTTT.

V and J are TRBV5-1 and TRBJ2-7; tentative D call: TRBD1 (6 bases). Deletions cut 1 base from V and 6 bases from J, with 11 bases between. Per germline, CDR1 SGHRS and CDR2 YFSETQ. The CDR3 covers 13 residues. The CDR3 sequence: CASSLTSGAEQYF. DNA for the CDR3: TGCGCCAGCAGCTTGACCTCAGGGGCCGAGCAGTACTTC.

This chain joins TRBV7-9 and TRBJ1-1, with 7 bases lining up with TRBD1. J lost 7 bases, V lost 3 bases, and 5 bases had no gene match. This CDR3 has 13 amino acids. Per germline, CDR1 SEHNR and CDR2 FQNEAQ (reference sequence). CDR3 sequence reads: CASSFMTGSEAFF. CDR3 nucleotides: TGTGCCAGCAGCTTCATGACAGGGAGTGAAGCTTTCTTT.

The genes are TRBV21-1 and TRBJ1-6. TRBV21-1 counts as a pseudogene. CDR3 length: 15 amino acids. CDR3 in DNA: TGTGCCAGCAGCAAACTGGGAGAGAAAAATTCACCCCTCCACTTT. Protein: CASSKLGEKNSPLHF.

The chain recombines TRBV10-3 with TRBJ2-7, with 7 nucleotides matching TRBD1. This CDR3 comprises 13 residues. In germline, CDR1 is ENHRY, CDR2 SYGVKD. The junction had 3 bases not matched to a gene; V was cut back by 6 bases and J by 1 base. CDR3 in amino acids: CAIRTGQSYEQYF. CDR3 nucleotide sequence: TGTGCCATCAGGACGGGACAGTCCTACGAGCAGTACTTC.

In nucleotides, the CDR3 is TGTGCCAGCTCAGCGACAGGTACACGCTCAACAGATACGCAGTATTTT. This translates into CASSATGTRSTDTQYF. V is TRBV18 and J is TRBJ2-3, with a possible D match to TRBD1 (6 bases). Per the germline V gene, CDR1 is KGHSH and CDR2 is LQKENI. The CDR3 spans 16 residues. Trimming stripped 5 bases from V and 3 bases from J, with 18 bases between.

The chain combines TRBV28 with TRBJ2-2; D could derive from TRBD1 or TRBD2 (6 bases each). This CDR3 has 14 residues. Germline CDR1 and CDR2: MDHEN and SYDVKM. Trimming pared 2 bases from V and 5 bases from J, leaving 9 bases between. CDR3 region: CASSLGGRTGELFF. The CDR3 DNA reads TGTGCCAGCAGTTTAGGGGGGCGAACCGGGGAGCTGTTTTTT. Full variable domain (missing parts from reference TRBV28 and TRBJ2-2): DVKVTQSSRYLVKRTGEKVFLECVQDMDHENMFWYRQDPGLGLRLIYFSYDVKMKEKGDIPEGYSVSREKKERFSLILESASTNQTSMYLCASSLGGRTGELFFGEGSRLTVL.

The gene calls are TRBV30 and TRBJ1-1; D not resolved. Between the trimmed V and J ends, which lost 0 bases and 6 bases, there was a span of 8 bases. This CDR3 spans 12 amino acids. CDR1 is GTSNPN and CDR2 is SVGIG in the germline V gene (reference sequence). CDR3 DNA sequence: TGTGCCTGGAGTGTACATGGCGCTGAAGCTTTCTTT. It is translated as CAWSVHGAEAFF.

The chain has TRBV6-6 and TRBJ2-5; D is tentatively TRBD1 or TRBD2 (6 bases each). V was cut by 2 bases and J by 3 bases, with 7 bases left in between. Germline values: CDR1 MNHNY, CDR2 SVGAGI (reference sequence). The CDR3 has 13 residues. The CDR3 loop reads CASSYRGEETQYF. The CDR3 DNA sequence: TGTGCCAGCAGTTACAGGGGGGAAGAGACCCAGTACTTC.

Here the CDR3 DNA reads TGTGCCAGCAGCTTAGACAGGGCCCACGAGCAGTACTTC. It specifies CASSLDRAHEQYF. The V and J genes are TRBV11-2 and TRBJ2-7, with D perhaps TRBD1 (5 bases). The CDR3 runs 13 residues. Looked up from germline, CDR1 is SGHAT and CDR2 is FQNNGV. Trimming shortened V by 0 bases and J by 5 bases, and 8 bases separated the two germline ends.

The chain recombines TRBV5-1 with TRBJ2-3; weak D call: TRBD2 (7 bases). V was shortened by 0 bases and J by 2 bases, with 10 bases between the two germline ends. The germline CDR1 and CDR2 sequences are SGHRS and YFSETQ. This CDR3 contains 15 residues. The CDR3 protein is CASSLVGGPTDTQYF. The CDR3 nucleotides are TGCGCCAGCAGCTTGGTGGGGGGGCCCACAGATACGCAGTATTTT.

The chain is built from TRBV28 and TRBJ2-1, with D perhaps TRBD1 (5 bases). CDR1 is MDHEN and CDR2 is SYDVKM in the germline V gene. The CDR3 is 12 residues long. V dropped 11 bases and J dropped 9 bases, with 17 bases sitting between them. This chain's CDR3 is CACRTLSREQFF. DNA for the CDR3: TGTGCCTGTAGGACACTTAGTCGTGAGCAGTTCTTC.